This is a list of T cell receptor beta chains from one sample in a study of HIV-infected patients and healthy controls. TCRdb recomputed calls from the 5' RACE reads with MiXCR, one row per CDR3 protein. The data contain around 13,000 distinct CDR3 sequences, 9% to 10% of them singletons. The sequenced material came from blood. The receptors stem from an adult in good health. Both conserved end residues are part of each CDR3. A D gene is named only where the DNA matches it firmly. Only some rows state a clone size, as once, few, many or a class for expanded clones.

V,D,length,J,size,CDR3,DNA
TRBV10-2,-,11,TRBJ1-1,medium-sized,CASSVGTEAFF,TGCGCCAGCAGTGTGGGAACTGAAGCTTTCTTT
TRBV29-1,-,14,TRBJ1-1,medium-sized,CSVRLGRASPEAFF,TGCAGCGTTAGATTAGGGCGGGCCTCGCCTGAAGCTTTCTTT
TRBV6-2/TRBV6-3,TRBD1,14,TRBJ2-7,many,CASTEDRVSYEQYF,TGTGCCAGCACCGAGGACAGGGTATCCTACGAGCAGTACTTC
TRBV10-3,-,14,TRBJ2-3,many,CAISEGQDYPTQYF,TGTGCCATCAGTGAGGGCCAAGATTATCCTACGCAGTATTTT
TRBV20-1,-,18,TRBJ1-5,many,CSARDRPFSWNSNQPQHF,TGCAGTGCTAGAGATAGGCCCTTCAGTTGGAATAGCAATCAGCCCCAGCATTTT
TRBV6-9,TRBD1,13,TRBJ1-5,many,CASDDRGLGPQHF,TGTGCCAGCGACGACAGGGGTCTTGGGCCCCAGCATTTT
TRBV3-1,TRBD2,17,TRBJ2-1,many,CASSPGLAGVGYNEQFF,TGTGCCAGCAGCCCGGGACTAGCGGGAGTGGGCTACAATGAGCAGTTCTTC
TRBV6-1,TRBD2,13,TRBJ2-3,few,CAGGTSETDTQYF,TGTGCCGGCGGGACTAGCGAGACAGATACGCAGTATTTT
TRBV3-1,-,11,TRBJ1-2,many,CASSQDYGYTF,TGTGCCAGCAGCCAAGACTATGGCTACACCTTC
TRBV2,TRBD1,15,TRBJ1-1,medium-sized,CASSRRDRVNTEAFF,TGTGCCAGCAGTCGAAGGGACAGGGTAAACACTGAAGCTTTCTTT
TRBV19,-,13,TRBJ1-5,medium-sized,CASKGAGDQPQHF,TGTGCCAGTAAGGGCGCCGGGGATCAGCCCCAGCATTTT
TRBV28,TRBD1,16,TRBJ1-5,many,CASSLRTGVGNQPQHF,TGTGCCAGCAGTCTCCGGACAGGGGTTGGCAATCAGCCCCAGCATTTT
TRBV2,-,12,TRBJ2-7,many,CASKTILREQYF,TGTGCCAGCAAAACGATACTACGAGAGCAGTACTTC
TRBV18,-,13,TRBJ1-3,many,CASSPTAGNTIYF,TGTGCCAGCTCACCCACCGCTGGAAACACCATATATTTT
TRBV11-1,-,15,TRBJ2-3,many,CASSLQTASTDTQYF,TGTGCCAGCAGCTTACAAACAGCTAGCACAGATACGCAGTATTTT
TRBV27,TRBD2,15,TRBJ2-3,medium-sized,CASSLREGLTDTQYF,TGTGCCAGCAGTTTACGGGAGGGCCTCACAGATACGCAGTATTTT
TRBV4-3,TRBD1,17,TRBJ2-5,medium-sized,CASRQDVDREIQETQYF,TGCGCCAGCAGACAAGATGTGGACAGGGAGATCCAAGAGACCCAGTACTTC
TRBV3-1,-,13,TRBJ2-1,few,CASSSRPHNEQFF,TGTGCCAGCAGCTCAAGACCGCACAATGAGCAGTTCTTC
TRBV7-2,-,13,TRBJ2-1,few,CASSLGPNNEQFF,TGTGCCAGCAGCTTGGGACCTAACAATGAGCAGTTCTTC
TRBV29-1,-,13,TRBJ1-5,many,CSVRIFGDQPQHF,TGCAGCGTCAGGATTTTTGGCGATCAGCCCCAGCATTTT
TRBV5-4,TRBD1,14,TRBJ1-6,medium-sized,CASSSGTDNSPLHF,TGTGCCAGCAGTTCCGGGACAGACAATTCACCCCTCCACTTT
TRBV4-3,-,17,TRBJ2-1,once,CASSQDRVAYSYNEQFF,TGCGCCAGCAGCCAAGATCGTGTAGCGTACTCCTACAATGAGCAGTTCTTC
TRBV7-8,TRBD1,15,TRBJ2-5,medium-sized,CASSLGDRAQETQYF,TGTGCCAGCAGCTTAGGGGACAGGGCGCAGGAGACCCAGTACTTC
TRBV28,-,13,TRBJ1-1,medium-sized,CASSLKGYTEAFF,TGTGCCAGCAGTCTTAAGGGTTACACTGAAGCTTTCTTT
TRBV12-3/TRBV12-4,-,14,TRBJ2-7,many,CASSLGAGWYEQYF,TGTGCCAGCAGTTTAGGGGCAGGGTGGTACGAGCAGTACTTC
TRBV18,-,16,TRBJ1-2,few,CASSPPVRGPGYGYTF,TGTGCCAGCTCACCCCCTGTTCGGGGTCCCGGTTATGGCTACACCTTC
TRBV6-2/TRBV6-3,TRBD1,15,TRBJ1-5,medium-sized,CASSPTGEGGQPQHF,TGTGCCAGCAGTCCAACAGGGGAAGGGGGACAGCCCCAGCATTTT
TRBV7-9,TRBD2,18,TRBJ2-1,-,CASSYLSAGAGTYNEQFF,TGTGCCAGCAGCTACCTAAGCGCGGGAGCGGGGACCTACAATGAGCAGTTCTTC
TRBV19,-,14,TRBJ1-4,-,CASRLGATNEKLFF,TGTGCCAGTCGCTTGGGGGCAACTAATGAAAAACTGTTTTTT
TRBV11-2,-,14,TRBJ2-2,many,CASSPRLNTGELFF,TGTGCCAGCAGCCCTCGACTTAACACCGGGGAGCTGTTTTTT
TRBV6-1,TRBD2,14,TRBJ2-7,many,CASTVAGGSYEQYF,TGTGCCAGTACCGTAGCGGGGGGTTCCTACGAGCAGTACTTC
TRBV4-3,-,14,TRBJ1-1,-,CASSPGGGDTEAFF,TGCGCCAGCAGCCCTGGAGGGGGGGACACTGAAGCTTTCTTT
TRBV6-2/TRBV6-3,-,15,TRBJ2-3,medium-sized,CASSYSGDGTDTQYF,TGTGCCAGCAGTTATTCGGGAGACGGCACAGATACGCAGTATTTT
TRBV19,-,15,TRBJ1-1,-,CASSSSDVLNTEAFF,TGTGCCAGTAGTAGTTCGGATGTCCTGAACACTGAAGCTTTCTTT
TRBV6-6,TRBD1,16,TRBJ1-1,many,CASSPNRQGGDTEAFF,TGTGCCAGCAGTCCTAACCGACAGGGTGGGGACACTGAAGCTTTCTTT
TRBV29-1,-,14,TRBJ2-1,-,CSVESGSSYNEQFF,TGCAGCGTTGAATCCGGGAGCTCCTACAATGAGCAGTTCTTC
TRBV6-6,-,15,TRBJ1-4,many,CASRPSERGNEKLFF,TGTGCCAGCAGACCCTCCGAGCGCGGTAATGAAAAACTGTTTTTT
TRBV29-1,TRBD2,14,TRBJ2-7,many,CSVTGTSGSYEQYF,TGCAGCGTTACCGGGACTAGCGGTTCCTACGAGCAGTACTTC
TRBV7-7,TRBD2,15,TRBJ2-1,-,CASSPRLAGGYEQFF,TGTGCCAGCAGCCCGAGACTAGCGGGGGGGTATGAGCAGTTCTTC
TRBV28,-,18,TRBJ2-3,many,CASSLTGRGRVTTDTQYF,TGTGCCAGCAGTTTAACCGGCCGTGGCAGGGTGACCACAGATACGCAGTATTTT
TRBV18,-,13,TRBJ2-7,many,CASSIDQVHEQYF,TGTGCCAGCTCAATCGATCAGGTCCACGAGCAGTACTTC
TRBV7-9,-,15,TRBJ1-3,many,CASSLLFGVANTIYF,TGTGCCAGCAGCTTACTTTTCGGGGTGGCAAACACCATATATTTT
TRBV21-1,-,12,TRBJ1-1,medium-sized,CASSKENTEAFF,TGTGCCAGCAGCAAGGAGAACACTGAAGCTTTCTTT
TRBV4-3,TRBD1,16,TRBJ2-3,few,CASTPRTGEYTDTQYF,TGCGCCAGCACCCCCCGGACAGGGGAGTACACAGATACGCAGTATTTT